Shown below are 16 T cell receptor beta chains from a single sample sequenced in a study of response to subunit inactivated influenza vaccine. Each CDR3 protein gets one entry after TCRdb re-called the RT-PCR reads with MiXCR. Of around 540,000 distinct CDR3 sequences listed, about 11% are singletons. The input for sequencing was PBMCs from blood, taken on the day of vaccination. These receptors all stem from a man over 45 who received an inactivated influenza vaccine.

V and J are TRBV5-1 and TRBJ1-1; possibly TRBD1 for D (5 bases). The V end lost 7 bases, the J end lost 1 base, and 11 bases lay between the germline ends. Germline V gene data show CDR1 as SGHRS and CDR2 as YFSETQ. This CDR3 comprises 13 residues. CDR3 residues: CASLGGTNTEAFF. CDR3 sequence (DNA): TGCGCCAGCCTGGGGGGTACGAACACTGAAGCTTTCTTT. The full variable domain, with the rest looked up from reference TRBV5-1 and TRBJ1-1, is KAGVTQTPRYLIKTRGQQVTLSCSPISGHRSVSWYQQTPGQGLQFLFEYFSETQRNKGNFPGRFSGRQFSNSRSEMNVSTLELGDSALYLCASLGGTNTEAFFGQGTRLTVV.

This chain joins TRBV3-1 and TRBJ1-6; D not certain. Per the germline V gene, CDR1 is LGHDT and CDR2 is YNNKEL (reference sequence). Trimming left V 1 base short and J 7 bases short, with 8 bases between. The CDR3 length is 14 residues. CDR3 sequence (DNA): TGTGCCAGCAGCCAAGTGAGGGCAAATTCACCCCTCCACTTT. Protein: CASSQVRANSPLHF.

This clonotype was seen at least ten times. This chain uses TRBV12-3 or TRBV12-4 with TRBJ2-7, with unresolved D. The CDR3 has 12 residues. V lost 5 bases and J lost 2, with 7 bases in between. CDR3 region: CASSPYTYEQYF. The CDR3, as DNA: TGTGCCAGCAGTCCCTATACCTACGAGCAGTACTTC.

This clonotype was detected a few times. The V call is TRBV5-1, the J call TRBJ2-3; 13 bases map to TRBD2. V lost 4 bases, J lost 0 bases, and 8 bases stayed unmatched. CDR1 is SGHRS and CDR2 is YFSETQ in the germline V gene. This CDR3 contains 18 residues. The CDR3 nucleotides are TGCGCCAGCAGCCCAGGGACTAGCGGGGTCCCTAGCACAGATACGCAGTATTTT. Translated, it gives CASSPGTSGVPSTDTQYF.

The chain is built from TRBV15 and TRBJ1-5; no clear D gene. The V gene's germline CDR1 is LNHNV and CDR2 YYDKDF (reference sequence). Between the trimmed V and J ends, which lost 5 bases and 4 bases, there was a span of 9 bases. The length of the CDR3 is 13 residues. The CDR3 DNA is TGTGCCACCAGCCCCGAGGCGAATCAGCCCCAGCATTTT. Encoded protein: CATSPEANQPQHF.

The J gene is TRBJ1-2, the V gene TRBV3-1; D not certain. The length of the CDR3 is 14 residues. V lost 0 bases to trimming and J lost 3 bases, with 8 bases between them. CDR1 and CDR2 (germline): LGHDT, YNNKEL (reference sequence). CDR3 sequence reads: CASSQDRFDYGYTF. DNA of the CDR3: TGTGCCAGCAGCCAAGACAGGTTTGACTATGGCTACACCTTC.

Many counts were recorded for this clonotype. The gene calls are TRBV9 and TRBJ2-7, with D possibly being TRBD1 (5 bases). Germline CDR1 is SGDLS and CDR2 is YYNGEE. The CDR3 is 14 residues long. The ends were cut back, 0 bases at V and 6 bases at J, with 13 bases in the middle. The CDR3 DNA reads TGTGCCAGCAGCGTAGATACCAGGGCCCCCGAGCAGTACTTC. Encoded protein: CASSVDTRAPEQYF. The whole variable domain, remainder taken from reference TRBV9 and TRBJ2-7, is DSGVTQTPKHLITATGQRVTLRCSPRSGDLSVYWYQQSLDQGLQFLIQYYNGEERAKGNILERFSAQQFPDLHSELNLSSLELGDSALYFCASSVDTRAPEQYFGPGTRLTVT.

The chain joins TRBV4-3 to TRBJ1-4, with unresolved D. CDR1 LGHNA and CDR2 YSLEER come from the germline V gene. CDR3 size: 12 residues. The V end was cut by 0 bases, the J end by 8 bases, with 4 bases between. The CDR3 coding sequence is TGCGCCAGCAGCCAAGATTTCGAAAAACTGTTTTTT. As protein: CASSQDFEKLFF.

This clonotype came up many times. The chain combines TRBV11-2 with TRBJ1-3, with 8 bases that match TRBD1. J gave up 3 bases and V 0 bases, and 4 bases lay outside the gene matches. The CDR3 totals 16 residues. Looked up from germline, CDR1 is SGHAT and CDR2 is FQNNGV. The DNA for the CDR3 is TGTGCCAGCAGCTTAGACCGGACAGGGCATGGAAACACCATATATTTT. This translates into CASSLDRTGHGNTIYF. Looking up the rest from reference TRBV11-2 and TRBJ1-3 gives the full variable domain: EAGVAQSPRYKIIEKRQSVAFWCNPISGHATLYWYQQILGQGPKLLIQFQNNGVVDDSQLPKDRFSAERLKGVDSTLKIQPAKLEDSAVYLCASSLDRTGHGNTIYFGEGSWLTVV.

This chain links TRBV30 with TRBJ1-2; D gene uncertain. Trimming shortened V by 2 bases and J by 7 bases, and 20 bases separated the two germline ends. CDR1 GTSNPN and CDR2 SVGIG come from the germline V gene (reference sequence). The CDR3 loop spans 15 amino acids. CDR3 sequence (DNA): TGTGCCTGGAGTCTTTGGGAAACCTCAGGCCGTGGCTACACCTTC. Amino acids: CAWSLWETSGRGYTF.

This clonotype has ten or more counts. V gene TRBV28 combines with J gene TRBJ2-7; D is possibly TRBD1 (6 bases). Trimming took off 5 bases at V and 3 bases at J, with 11 bases between the two ends. This CDR3 spans 13 amino acids. From germline, CDR1 is MDHEN and CDR2 SYDVKM. The CDR3 region has the DNA TGTGCCAGCAGTCTCACAGGGAACTACGAGCAGTACTTC. This gives the protein CASSLTGNYEQYF.

In this sample, this clonotype turned up a few times. The CDR3 reads CSVGSSHEQFF. CDR3 in DNA: TGCAGCGTTGGCAGCTCCCATGAGCAGTTCTTC. V usage is TRBV29-1 and J usage is TRBJ2-1, with D uncertain. Per germline, CDR1 SQVTM and CDR2 ANQGSEA. V lost 4 bases and J lost 8, with 9 bases in between. The CDR3 extends over 11 amino acids.

The rearrangement joins TRBV18 to TRBJ1-1, with no clear D. The V end lost 0 bases, the J end lost 1 base, and 6 bases lay between the germline ends. This CDR3 has 14 amino acids. The V gene's germline CDR1 is KGHSH and CDR2 LQKENI. The CDR3 here is CASSPPRTNTEAFF. The CDR3 DNA sequence: TGTGCCAGCTCACCACCTCGAACGAACACTGAAGCTTTCTTT.

This clonotype was counted between two and nine times. The gene calls are TRBV11-2 and TRBJ2-7, with D perhaps TRBD1 (6 bases). CDR1 and CDR2 from the germline V gene are SGHAT and FQNNGV. The CDR3 is 13 amino acids. V was cut by 8 bases and J by 3 bases, with 14 bases left in between. The CDR3 DNA reads as TGTGCCAGCTCCCAGGACAGATTCTACGAGCAGTACTTC. Its translation is CASSQDRFYEQYF.

This clonotype was recorded at least ten times. The DNA for the CDR3 is TGTGCCAGCAGCTTAAGCCTGCGCGATGAGCAGTTCTTC. Translated: CASSLSLRDEQFF. V gene TRBV7-2 combines with J gene TRBJ2-1; D gene uncertain. CDR3 length equals 13 residues. V was trimmed by 2 bases and J by 8 bases, leaving 10 bases between them. In germline, CDR1 is SGHTA, CDR2 FQGNSA. The variable domain in full, with the rest retrieved from reference TRBV7-2 and TRBJ2-1, is GAGVSQSPSNKVTEKGKDVELRCDPISGHTALYWYRQSLGQGLEFLIYFQGNSAPDKSGLPSDRFSAERTGGSVSTLTIQRTQQEDSAVYLCASSLSLRDEQFFGPGTRLTVL.

This clonotype was seen repeatedly, ten times or more. The V and J genes are TRBV24-1 and TRBJ2-1, with 7 bases that match TRBD1. V was pared by 0 bases and J by 9 bases, with 4 bases of the junction left unmatched. The CDR3 covers 14 residues. Germline V gives CDR1 KGHDR, CDR2 SFDVKD. The CDR3 region has the DNA TGTGCCACCAGTGATTTGACTAGGGGGCCTGAGCAGTTCTTC. Translation: CATSDLTRGPEQFF.